This record concerns one TCR beta chain sequence. The antigen remains undetermined. The germline CDR1 and CDR2 sequences are SGHDT and YYEEEE. V lost 4 bases to trimming and J lost 2 bases, with 10 bases between them. The CDR3 is 13 residues long. Clones were sequenced by immunoSEQ multiplex PCR, and TCRdb holds only the in-frame ones, with some missing. The table records approximately 50,000 clones, about 75% of them present only once. This record comes from a study of vaccination effects on CD4 cells after COVID-19. Culture proceeded for 9 to 11 days, and CD4+ T cells were then isolated. Study-wide results and limits: New vaccine-induced clones made up most post-vaccine spike-reactive clones in convalescents. In the late period after vaccination, infection- and vaccine-induced clones contracted markedly.

Sequenced here: CD4+ T cells from PBMCs cultured without peptide, sampled before COVID-19 vaccination. The clonotype was recovered from a human donor who had a prior SARS-CoV-2 infection. The genes are TRBV5-6 and TRBJ2-7; D is unresolved. The CDR3 nucleotides read TGTGCCAGCAGCGGAGTAGGAGCCTACGAGCAGTACTTC. Amino acid sequence: CASSGVGAYEQYF.